The 10 T cell receptor beta chains in this list originate from one sample, sequenced in a study of naive and memory T cell subsets. RNA was extracted from 2 to 2.5 ml of whole blood of healthy adults. Reverse transcription of blood and skin TCR RNA was primed at alpha and beta constant regions. Each CDR3 protein is one row after TCRdb ran MiXCR on the 5' RACE reads. Of about 21,000 distinct CDR3 sequences in the sample, around 3.9% were seen once. The receptors here all came from a male donor in good health.

This clonotype was found many times. The CDR3: CASSFGTGANQPQHF. CDR3 DNA: TGTGCCAGCAGCTTTGGGACAGGGGCAAATCAGCCCCAGCATTTT. The chain carries TRBV7-9 and TRBJ1-5; 10 bases map to TRBD1. Unmatched junction bases numbered 3, after V lost 3 bases and J lost 4 bases. The CDR3 is 15 amino acids. CDR1 and CDR2 from the germline V gene are SEHNR and FQNEAQ (reference sequence).

This clonotype was counted many times. V is TRBV7-2 and J is TRBJ2-3; 15 positions agree with TRBD2. The V gene's germline CDR1 is SGHTA and CDR2 FQGNSA. The CDR3 runs 19 residues. V lost 2 bases, J lost 2 bases, and 8 bases stayed unmatched. Here the CDR3 DNA reads TGTGCCAGCAGCTTATTGGGACTAGCGGGGGGCCGACTCACAGATACGCAGTATTTT. Residues: CASSLLGLAGGRLTDTQYF. The variable domain in full, with the rest retrieved from reference TRBV7-2 and TRBJ2-3, is GAGVSQSPSNKVTEKGKDVELRCDPISGHTALYWYRQSLGQGLEFLIYFQGNSAPDKSGLPSDRFSAERTGGSVSTLTIQRTQQEDSAVYLCASSLLGLAGGRLTDTQYFGPGTRLTVL.

This clonotype came up many times. The V call is TRBV18, the J call TRBJ2-7; 10 bases line up with TRBD2. V was clipped by 6 bases and J by 0 bases; unmatched bases: 5. Germline CDR1 and CDR2: KGHSH and LQKENI. The CDR3 runs to 15 residues. DNA of the CDR3: TGTGCCAGCTCCCTTAGCGGGAGGAACTCCTACGAGCAGTACTTC. It codes for CASSLSGRNSYEQYF.

This clonotype occurred many times. The rearrangement uses TRBV10-3 and TRBJ2-3, with 7 bases lining up with TRBD2. There are 14 residues in the CDR3. Germline V gene lookup returns CDR1 ENHRY and CDR2 SYGVKD. The V segment lost 7 bases and the J segment 1 base; nucleotides outside the gene matches: 5. CDR3 region: CAINPGRGTDTQYF. The CDR3 DNA sequence: TGTGCCATCAATCCAGGGAGGGGCACAGATACGCAGTATTTT.

This clonotype was observed many times. The CDR3 nucleotides are TGCAGTGCTACCCAAGATTGGGAGTTCAACTATGGCTACACCTTC. Its translation: CSATQDWEFNYGYTF. The J gene is TRBJ1-2, the V gene TRBV20-1; the D is unclear. V gave up 4 bases and J gave up 2 bases, with 17 bases separating them. The CDR3 totals 15 residues. The germline V gene encodes CDR1 DFQATT and CDR2 SNEGSKA (reference sequence).

This clonotype was found many times. This chain joins TRBV29-1 and TRBJ2-5; D gene ambiguous. V lost 3 bases to trimming and J lost 1 base, with 6 bases between them. The V gene's germline CDR1 is SQVTM and CDR2 ANQGSEA. This CDR3 spans 12 amino acids. Here the CDR3 reads CSVDAVQETQYF. In nucleotides, the CDR3 is TGCAGCGTTGATGCGGTCCAAGAGACCCAGTACTTC.

This chain uses TRBV28 with TRBJ2-7; 14 nucleotides line up with TRBD2. This CDR3 is built from 18 residues. CDR1 is MDHEN and CDR2 is SYDVKM in the germline V gene. Trimming cost V 8 bases and J 4 bases; bases outside gene matches: 16. CDR3 residues: CASRPSGGTSGSLYEQYF. CDR3 sequence (DNA): TGTGCCAGCCGGCCTTCAGGCGGGACTAGCGGGAGTCTGTACGAGCAGTACTTC.

The sample holds many counts of this clonotype. The genes are TRBV10-3 and TRBJ2-3, with 8 bases aligning to TRBD2. This CDR3 is 19 amino acids long. V shed 4 bases and J 3 bases; nucleotides not matched to a gene: 18. Looked up from germline, CDR1 is ENHRY and CDR2 is SYGVKD. The CDR3 sequence: CAISVAHRGGVGGTDTQYF. The CDR3 DNA is TGTGCCATCAGTGTAGCCCATCGGGGGGGCGTCGGAGGGACAGATACGCAGTATTTT.

There are many counts of this clonotype. The CDR3 sequence is CASGTLHHRGPNEKLFF. The CDR3, as DNA: TGTGCTAGTGGGACCCTACACCACAGGGGGCCTAATGAAAAACTGTTTTTT. The gene calls are TRBV12-5 and TRBJ1-4; TRBD1 agrees at 9 bases. The CDR3 has 17 residues. Germline CDR1 is LGHNT and CDR2 is FRNRAP. J gave up 3 bases and V 6 bases, and 11 bases lay outside the gene matches.

The sample holds many counts of this clonotype. The chain links TRBV6-6 to TRBJ2-3, with TRBD2 identical over 11 bases. CDR1 MNHNY and CDR2 SVGAGI come from the germline V gene (reference sequence). The CDR3 has 16 residues. V lost 6 bases and J lost 0; bases outside the gene matches: 5. In DNA form, the CDR3 reads TGTGCCAGCAGCCCAAGACTAGCGGGAAGCACAGATACGCAGTATTTT. It specifies CASSPRLAGSTDTQYF.